One and the same sample provided the 11 T cell receptor beta chains below, sequenced in a study of OX40 agonist ivuxolimab in advanced cancers. Assay: immunoSEQ multiplex PCR; the TCRdb copy retains only in-frame clones and omits some. Here the sample spans about 98,000 clones, 80% to 90% being singletons. The sequenced sample was CD4+ or CD8+ T cells sorted from blood, obtained in a trial of the OX40 agonist ivuxolimab. These TCRs come from an adult with an advanced solid tumor such as melanoma, head and neck, liver or kidney cancer.

This clone was detected a few times. The CDR3 region is CASSWGLAGVTGELFF. The CDR3 bases are TGTGCCAGCAGTTGGGGACTAGCGGGAGTCACCGGGGAGCTGTTTTTT. This chain joins TRBV6-5 and TRBJ2-2; 14 nucleotides match TRBD2. V lost 4 bases and J lost 4; bases outside the gene matches: 2. This CDR3 is built from 16 residues. CDR1 and CDR2 from the germline V gene are MNHEY and SVGAGI.

The V call is TRBV5-1, the J call TRBJ1-4; no definite D call. This CDR3 region has 14 residues. CDR1 and CDR2 (germline): SGHRS, YFSETQ. V was clipped by 0 bases and J by 5 bases, with 8 bases between them. The CDR3 reads CASSLALGNEKLFF. In nucleotides, the CDR3 is TGCGCCAGCAGCTTGGCTTTGGGCAATGAAAAACTGTTTTTT. Drawing the rest from reference TRBV5-1 and TRBJ1-4, the complete variable domain is KAGVTQTPRYLIKTRGQQVTLSCSPISGHRSVSWYQQTPGQGLQFLFEYFSETQRNKGNFPGRFSGRQFSNSRSEMNVSTLELGDSALYLCASSLALGNEKLFFGSGTQLSVL.

J is TRBJ2-2 and V is TRBV30; TRBD2 matches 14 bases. With V trimmed by 1 base and J by 6 bases, 1 base remained unmatched. This CDR3 contains 15 residues. Per the germline V gene, CDR1 is GTSNPN and CDR2 is SVGIG (reference sequence). The chain's CDR3 is CAWSGTSGRSGELFF. The CDR3 DNA follows: TGTGCCTGGAGTGGGACTAGCGGGAGGTCCGGGGAGCTGTTTTTT.

This sequence joins TRBV19 and TRBJ2-7; 7 nucleotides agree with TRBD2. CDR1 and CDR2 from the germline V gene are LNHDA and SQIVND (reference sequence). This CDR3 comprises 15 residues. V lost 4 bases, J lost 2 bases, and 8 bases stayed unmatched. CDR3 protein: CASSTVPGTTYEQYF. CDR3 nucleotides: TGTGCCAGTAGTACCGTCCCTGGGACTACCTACGAGCAGTACTTC.

V is TRBV2 and J is TRBJ2-5, with TRBD2 matching over 8 bases. Looked up from germline, CDR1 is SNHLY and CDR2 is FYNNEI. The CDR3 spans 14 residues. The J segment lost 4 bases and the V segment lost 2 bases, leaving 3 bases of the junction unmatched. Here the CDR3 DNA reads TGTGCCAGCAGTGAATTGGCGGGGGGAGAGACCCAGTACTTC. Translating it yields CASSELAGGETQYF.

The chain has TRBV6-5 and TRBJ1-5; tentative D call: TRBD1 (6 bases). V was clipped by 3 bases and J by 0 bases, with 12 bases between them. The germline CDR1 and CDR2 sequences are MNHEY and SVGAGI. This CDR3 region has 16 residues. The DNA for the CDR3 is TGTGCCAGCAGTTATGGGGGACACCTTAGCAATCAGCCCCAGCATTTT. Translated: CASSYGGHLSNQPQHF.

The chain employs TRBV19 and TRBJ1-5; tentative D call: TRBD1 (6 bases). There are 15 residues in the CDR3. The germline V and J ends were trimmed by 7 bases and 4 bases, with 17 bases remaining between them. The germline V gene encodes CDR1 LNHDA and CDR2 SQIVND (reference sequence). The CDR3 is CASTPDRPFNQPQHF. CDR3 in DNA: TGTGCCAGTACTCCCGACAGGCCCTTTAATCAGCCCCAGCATTTT.

This clone was seen only once. The CDR3 coding sequence is TGTGCCAGCAGTGGGAGACAGGGGTCTGGAAACACCATATATTTT. It specifies CASSGRQGSGNTIYF. The genes are TRBV25-1 and TRBJ1-3; TRBD1 agrees at 8 bases. CDR1 and CDR2 from the germline V gene are MGHDK and SYGVNS. The ends lost 4 bases at V and 1 base at J; junction bases unmatched: 3. The CDR3 contains 15 residues.

The rearrangement links TRBV6-1 to TRBJ1-4, with TRBD1 identical over 8 bases. Germline loops: CDR1 MNHNS, CDR2 SASEGT. CDR3 size: 14 residues. Losses at the gene ends were 6 bases for V and 6 bases for J; bases not matched to a gene: 6. The CDR3 DNA sequence: TGTGCCAGCAGAGCCTCAGGGGGCTATGAAAAACTGTTTTTT. Translating it yields CASRASGGYEKLFF.

The rearrangement uses TRBV29-1 and TRBJ2-3; possible D gene TRBD2, 6 bases. The CDR3 is made up of 14 amino acids. The germline V and J ends were trimmed by 3 bases and 6 bases, with 16 bases remaining between them. Germline CDR1 is SQVTM and CDR2 is ANQGSEA. CDR3 sequence reads: CSVDSAPGTDTQYF. The DNA for the CDR3 is TGCAGCGTTGACTCCGCGCCGGGGACTGATACGCAGTATTTT.

This chain uses TRBV18 with TRBJ2-3, with D tentatively TRBD2 (5 bases). This CDR3 contains 16 residues. The V gene's germline CDR1 is KGHSH and CDR2 LQKENI. The V gene lost 3 bases and the J gene lost 0 bases, with 13 bases spanning the gap. This CDR3 is CASSPRTGVSTDTQYF. The CDR3 nucleotides read TGTGCCAGCTCACCGAGGACTGGCGTCAGCACAGATACGCAGTATTTT.